One sample yielded the 10 T cell receptor beta chains listed below, sequenced in a study of cytotoxic CD8 clonotypes in ibrutinib-treated CLL. Clones were sequenced by immunoSEQ multiplex PCR, and TCRdb holds only the in-frame ones, with some missing. Of about 140,000 clones listed, 60% to 80% are singletons. The sample consisted of PBMCs, taken after 12 months of ibrutinib treatment. The receptors stem from a human donor with chronic lymphocytic leukemia.

V gene TRBV18 combines with J gene TRBJ2-1, with 8 positions matching TRBD1. V lost 1 base, J lost 7 bases, and 3 bases stayed unmatched. CDR1 and CDR2 from the germline V gene are KGHSH and LQKENI. The CDR3 sequence is 14 residues long. The CDR3 nucleotides are TGTGCCAGCTCACCACGGACAGGGAGGAATGAGCAGTTCTTC. This sequence encodes CASSPRTGRNEQFF.

This clone came up a few times. V usage is TRBV28 and J usage is TRBJ2-5, with no clear D. Germline V CDR1 and CDR2: MDHEN, SYDVKM. CDR3 length equals 14 residues. V was cut by 3 bases and J by 5 bases, with 13 bases left in between. In nucleotides, the CDR3 is TGTGCCAGCAGTTTCGCAGGCCCCATCGAGACCCAGTACTTC. This sequence encodes CASSFAGPIETQYF.

A word on this clone: The junction and the germline gene differ at one end; a read error may be behind it. The chain uses TRBV9 and TRBJ1-5; 7 nucleotides match TRBD1. CDR1 and CDR2 (germline): SGDLS, YYNGEE. This CDR3 contains 15 residues. CDR3 in amino acids: CASSQKYRGGQPQHF. The CDR3 DNA sequence: TGCGCCAGCAGCCAAAAGTACAGGGGAGGCCAGCCCCAGCATTTT.

This clone appeared once. CDR3 residues: CASTEGQGSADTQYF. As DNA, the CDR3 is TGTGCCAGCACTGAGGGACAGGGATCGGCAGATACGCAGTATTTT. The V and J genes are TRBV25-1 and TRBJ2-3; 9 bases fit TRBD1. J lost 4 bases, V lost 7 bases, and 9 bases had no gene match. The CDR3 is 15 amino acids. Germline-derived CDR1 and CDR2 are MGHDK and SYGVNS.

This clone was observed a few times. J is TRBJ1-5 and V is TRBV5-1; TRBD1 matches at 8 bases. J was trimmed by 5 bases and V by 0 bases; bases with no gene match: 1. Germline V lookup: CDR1 SGHRS, CDR2 YFSETQ. This CDR3 is built from 14 residues. CDR3 loop: CASSLGQGHQPQHF. The DNA of the CDR3 is TGCGCCAGCAGCTTGGGACAGGGGCATCAGCCCCAGCATTTT.

The rearrangement joins TRBV9 to TRBJ1-5; D not resolved. CDR1 SGDLS and CDR2 YYNGEE come from the germline V gene. Trimming removed 0 bases at V and 4 bases at J, with 8 bases between. CDR3 length: 14 amino acids. The CDR3 bases are TGTGCCAGCAGCGTAGGACTAACAAATCAGCCCCAGCATTTT. Its protein product is CASSVGLTNQPQHF.

This clone came up a few times. This sequence joins TRBV7-6 and TRBJ2-2, with TRBD2 matching over 7 bases. Germline V gene data show CDR1 as SGHVS and CDR2 as FNYEAQ. CDR3 length equals 14 residues. With 6 bases clipped from V and 7 bases from J, the junction kept 8 bases outside the gene matches. CDR3 protein: CASRTSSLGGELFF. Written as DNA, the CDR3 is TGTGCCAGCAGGACTAGCAGTCTTGGCGGGGAGCTGTTTTTT. The whole variable domain, remainder taken from reference TRBV7-6 and TRBJ2-2, is GAGVSQSPRYKVTKRGQDVALRCDPISGHVSLYWYRQALGQGPEFLTYFNYEAQQDKSGLPNDRFSAERPEGSISTLTIQRTEQRDSAMYRCASRTSSLGGELFFGEGSRLTVL.

The V gene is TRBV7-9, the J gene TRBJ2-7, with D possibly TRBD1 on 5 matching bases. This CDR3 is 14 amino acids long. Deletions cut 3 bases from V and 1 base from J, with 10 bases between. Per germline, CDR1 SEHNR and CDR2 FQNEAQ (reference sequence). CDR3 nucleotides: TGTGCCAGCAGCTTTTCTACAGGATCCTACGAGCAGTACTTC. Its protein is CASSFSTGSYEQYF.

The chain couples TRBV6-1 to TRBJ1-5, with a possible D match to TRBD1 (6 bases). V was trimmed by 3 bases and J by 3 bases, leaving 9 bases between them. The CDR3 has 14 amino acids. Germline CDR1 reads MNHNS; CDR2 reads SASEGT. The CDR3 region is CASSEGHTNQPQHF. The CDR3 region has the DNA TGTGCCAGCAGTGAGGGACACACCAATCAGCCCCAGCATTTT.

The V call is TRBV28, the J call TRBJ2-5; D remains unclear. CDR3 size: 15 residues. Trimming left V 4 bases short and J 5 bases short, with 17 bases between. Germline assignment: CDR1 MDHEN and CDR2 SYDVKM. Written as DNA, the CDR3 is TGTGCCAGCAGTTCACCGCTTTTCTCGACGGAGACCCAGTACTTC. Residues: CASSSPLFSTETQYF. The variable domain in full, with the rest retrieved from reference TRBV28 and TRBJ2-5, is DVKVTQSSRYLVKRTGEKVFLECVQDMDHENMFWYRQDPGLGLRLIYFSYDVKMKEKGDIPEGYSVSREKKERFSLILESASTNQTSMYLCASSSPLFSTETQYFGPGTRLLVL.